Below, 25 T cell receptor beta chains from the same sample are listed, as sequenced in a study of blood T cell repertoires in COVID-19 (TCRdb year 2020). Libraries were built with the immunoSEQ multiplex PCR assay. In its TCRdb copy, this immuneACCESS table keeps in-frame sequences only and misses some clones. Where compared with another copy, unresolved V genes explain less than half of these, and the others have no known cause. Present in this sample are 110,000 to 150,000 clones, 80% of which were seen just once. Approximately 3.6% of the sample lies in the top ten. Sequencing was carried out using peripheral blood. The receptors were gathered from a man between 65 and 85 years old who had recovered from COVID-19.

V and J are TRBV18 and TRBJ1-2; D uncertain. In germline, CDR1 is KGHSH, CDR2 LQKENI. V dropped 4 bases and J dropped 8 bases, with 14 bases sitting between them. The CDR3 consists of 13 residues. The CDR3 reads CASSHGGYGGYTF. CDR3 DNA: TGTGCCAGCTCACACGGAGGATATGGAGGCTACACCTTC.

V and J are TRBV5-1 and TRBJ2-3; D perhaps matches TRBD2 (6 bases). There are 14 residues in the CDR3. V dropped 2 bases and J dropped 6 bases, with 13 bases sitting between them. Germline values: CDR1 SGHRS, CDR2 YFSETQ. In DNA form, the CDR3 reads TGCGCCAGCAGCTTTAACCGGGGGAGGGATACGCAGTATTTT. Translated, it gives CASSFNRGRDTQYF.

V and J are TRBV6-2 or TRBV6-3 and TRBJ2-7, with D tentatively TRBD2 (6 bases). The CDR3 totals 14 residues. Germline V gene data show CDR1 as MNHEY and CDR2 as SVGEGT. V shed 5 bases and J shed 4 bases, with 15 bases lying between them. The CDR3 loop is CASSLDLAQYEQYF. The DNA of the CDR3 is TGTGCCAGCAGTCTCGATCTAGCGCAGTACGAGCAGTACTTC.

This clone was detected a few times. This chain connects TRBV19 to TRBJ1-5, with D unresolved. The length of the CDR3 is 13 residues. Looked up from germline, CDR1 is LNHDA and CDR2 is SQIVND (reference sequence). V was clipped by 3 bases and J by 7 bases, with 10 bases between them. CDR3 sequence (DNA): TGTGCCAGTAGTATTTCGGTATTCCAGCCCCAGCATTTT. As protein: CASSISVFQPQHF.

V is TRBV6-2 or TRBV6-3 and J is TRBJ2-2; D unclear. V shed 0 bases and J shed 0 bases, with 5 bases lying between them. CDR1 and CDR2 from the germline V gene are MNHEY and SVGEGT. The CDR3 loop spans 15 amino acids. The CDR3 reads CASSYSSTNTGELFF. The DNA for the CDR3 is TGTGCCAGCAGTTACTCGAGCACGAACACCGGGGAGCTGTTTTTT.

The chain uses TRBV7-2 and TRBJ2-4; 8 bases line up with TRBD2. The J segment lost 7 bases and the V segment lost 3 bases, leaving 5 bases of the junction unmatched. Germline-derived CDR1 and CDR2 are SGHTA and FQGNSA. There are 14 residues in the CDR3. The DNA of the CDR3 is TGTGCCAGCAGCTTTACTAGCGGCCTTAACATTCAGTACTTC. Translated, it gives CASSFTSGLNIQYF. The whole variable domain, filled in from reference TRBV7-2 and TRBJ2-4, reads GAGVSQSPSNKVTEKGKDVELRCDPISGHTALYWYRQSLGQGLEFLIYFQGNSAPDKSGLPSDRFSAERTGGSVSTLTIQRTQQEDSAVYLCASSFTSGLNIQYFGAGTRLSVL.

The CDR3 nucleotides are TGCGCCAGCAGCCAAGGCCAGGGCGAATTCGAGCAGTACTTC. This translates into CASSQGQGEFEQYF. The rearrangement links TRBV4-1 to TRBJ2-7; tentatively, D is TRBD1 (5 bases). The germline V gene has CDR1 MGHRA and CDR2 YSYEKL. This CDR3 contains 14 residues. With 1 base removed from V and 6 bases from J, the gap between germline ends came to 13 bases.

The V call is TRBV5-6, the J call TRBJ2-7; D is perhaps TRBD1 (5 bases). V dropped 0 bases and J dropped 5 bases, with 15 bases sitting between them. The CDR3 runs 15 residues. Per the germline V gene, CDR1 is SGHDT and CDR2 is YYEEEE. The CDR3 spells CASSLGRTLRHEQYF. The CDR3 DNA is TGTGCCAGCAGCTTGGGCAGGACACTAAGGCACGAGCAGTACTTC.

The chain recombines TRBV5-1 with TRBJ2-7; TRBD1 agrees at 8 bases. CDR1 and CDR2 (germline): SGHRS, YFSETQ. The CDR3 consists of 14 residues. The junction had 5 bases not matched to a gene; V was cut back by 4 bases and J by 2 bases. CDR3 DNA: TGCGCCAGCAGCGCTGGACAGGGAGCCTACGAGCAGTACTTC. Its protein is CASSAGQGAYEQYF.

V is TRBV13 and J is TRBJ2-1, with D hard to call. The ends were cut back, 0 bases at V and 0 bases at J, with 9 bases in the middle. The CDR3 runs to 16 residues. Germline-derived CDR1 and CDR2 are PRHDT and FYEKMQ (reference sequence). The CDR3 DNA reads as TGTGCCAGCAGCTTAGGTAGAGGCAGCTCCTACAATGAGCAGTTCTTC. Residues: CASSLGRGSSYNEQFF.

The chain combines TRBV9 with TRBJ2-1; the D gene is possibly TRBD1 (5 bases). The CDR3 loop spans 16 amino acids. Germline V lookup: CDR1 SGDLS, CDR2 YYNGEE. V was trimmed by 3 bases and J by 6 bases, leaving 19 bases between them. Here the CDR3 reads CASSGGTLVKGNEQFF. In DNA, the CDR3 is TGTGCCAGCAGCGGGGGCACGCTAGTGAAGGGCAATGAGCAGTTCTTC.

CDR3 bases: TGCAGTGCTAGTTCCCTCAGTTCTAGCGCCTTGTACGAGCAGTACTTC. Translated: CSASSLSSSALYEQYF. The V gene is TRBV20-1, the J gene TRBJ2-7; TRBD2 is a possible D gene (6 bases). With 3 bases removed from V and 4 bases from J, the gap between germline ends came to 22 bases. Germline loops: CDR1 DFQATT, CDR2 SNEGSKA (reference sequence). This CDR3 is 16 amino acids long.

This chain uses TRBV7-2 with TRBJ2-2; the match to TRBD2 covers 7 bases. Germline V gene data show CDR1 as SGHTA and CDR2 as FQGNSA. J was trimmed by 6 bases and V by 1 base; bases with no gene match: 8. This CDR3 comprises 16 residues. This chain's CDR3 is CASSLVASGVSGELFF. The CDR3 region has the DNA TGTGCCAGCAGCTTAGTGGCTAGCGGCGTCTCCGGGGAGCTGTTTTTT.

This clone was seen more than once but under ten times. This sequence joins TRBV2 and TRBJ2-2; TRBD2 is a possible D gene (6 bases). V dropped 4 bases and J dropped 3 bases, with 9 bases sitting between them. Looked up from germline, CDR1 is SNHLY and CDR2 is FYNNEI. This CDR3 has 14 amino acids. CDR3 bases: TGTGCCAGCAGTGGTAGCGGATACACCGGGGAGCTGTTTTTT. Protein product: CASSGSGYTGELFF.

The rearrangement uses TRBV7-6 and TRBJ2-1, with 13 bases lining up with TRBD2. V lost 4 bases, J lost 0 bases, and 3 bases stayed unmatched. CDR3 length equals 17 residues. Germline values: CDR1 SGHVS, CDR2 FNYEAQ. For the CDR3, the DNA is TGTGCCAGCAGCTCCGGGACTAGCGGGATCTCCTACAATGAGCAGTTCTTC. It encodes CASSSGTSGISYNEQFF.

V is TRBV30 and J is TRBJ1-1, with 8 bases lining up with TRBD1. V lost 2 bases and J lost 9; bases outside the gene matches: 5. CDR1 and CDR2 from the germline V gene are GTSNPN and SVGIG (reference sequence). This CDR3 is built from 12 residues. In DNA, the CDR3 is TGTGCCTGGAGTAACGGACAGGGACAAGCTTTCTTT. Protein product: CAWSNGQGQAFF. Together with reference TRBV30 and TRBJ1-1, the CDR3 gives the full variable domain: SQTIHQWPATLVQPVGSPLSLECTVEGTSNPNLYWYRQAAGRGLQLLFYSVGIGQISSEVPQNLSASRPQDRQFILSSKKLLLSDSGFYLCAWSNGQGQAFFGQGTRLTVV.

This clone was seen a handful of times. The chain uses TRBV6-6 and TRBJ2-6; TRBD1 aligns across 7 bases. This CDR3 is built from 16 residues. CDR1 and CDR2 (germline): MNHNY, SVGAGI (reference sequence). Unmatched junction bases numbered 7, after V lost 7 bases and J lost 1 base. The CDR3: CASKGQTSSGANVLTF. CDR3 coding DNA: TGTGCCAGCAAGGGACAGACTTCTTCTGGGGCCAACGTCCTGACTTTC.

This clone was detected once. V and J are TRBV10-3 and TRBJ2-1, with 10 positions matching TRBD2. The germline V gene has CDR1 ENHRY and CDR2 SYGVKD. CDR3 length equals 14 residues. Trimming took 10 bases from V and 6 from J; bases not matched to a gene: 9. CDR3 residues: CATAESSGSNEQFF. The DNA for the CDR3 is TGTGCCACCGCCGAGTCTAGCGGGAGCAATGAGCAGTTCTTC.

This clone was counted once. V usage is TRBV7-6 and J usage is TRBJ2-1; the match to TRBD2 covers 8 bases. J gave up 1 base and V 5 bases, and 4 bases lay outside the gene matches. Germline loops: CDR1 SGHVS, CDR2 FNYEAQ. CDR3 length: 15 residues. The CDR3 DNA is TGTGCCAGCAGCCAGGCGGGGGGTTCCTACAATGAGCAGTTCTTC. Protein: CASSQAGGSYNEQFF.

The genes are TRBV6-5 and TRBJ1-6; 9 bases fit TRBD1. CDR1 MNHEY and CDR2 SVGAGI come from the germline V gene. V lost 5 bases, J lost 8 bases, and 4 bases stayed unmatched. The CDR3 is 14 amino acids. CDR3 sequence reads: CASSNRDRDSPLHF. The CDR3 DNA is TGTGCCAGCAGTAACCGGGACAGGGATTCACCCCTCCACTTT.

This rearrangement joins TRBV18 to TRBJ2-1, with TRBD2 as a possible D gene (6 bases). Germline CDR1 is KGHSH and CDR2 is LQKENI. V lost 3 bases, J lost 6 bases, and 9 bases lay in between. This CDR3 spans 13 amino acids. Here the CDR3 reads CASSPGLSNEQFF. CDR3 nucleotides: TGTGCCAGCTCACCGGGACTTTCCAATGAGCAGTTCTTC.

In the case of this clone: Other DNA sequences from this sample encode an identical CDR3 as well. The chain links TRBV24-1 to TRBJ2-3, with D possibly matching TRBD1 (5 bases). This CDR3 has 13 residues. Per the germline V gene, CDR1 is KGHDR and CDR2 is SFDVKD. The V end was cut by 7 bases, the J end by 2 bases, with 9 bases between. The CDR3 protein is CATRDSHTDTQYF. CDR3 nucleotides: TGTGCCACCAGAGACAGCCACACAGATACGCAGTATTTT.

This clone is a singleton in its sample. CDR3 residues: CASSAALAGVRSGANVLTF. In DNA form, the CDR3 reads TGTGCCAGCAGCGCCGCACTAGCGGGAGTTCGCTCTGGGGCCAACGTCCTGACTTTC. The chain combines TRBV5-4 with TRBJ2-6; 11 bases line up with TRBD2. The CDR3 is made up of 19 amino acids. Trimming cost V 4 bases and J 0 bases; bases outside gene matches: 9. The germline gives CDR1 SGHNT, CDR2 YYREEE (reference sequence).

The rearrangement joins TRBV6-5 to TRBJ2-7, with TRBD2 matching over 12 bases. The germline CDR1 and CDR2 sequences are MNHEY and SVGAGI. This CDR3 is 16 amino acids long. J was trimmed by 3 bases and V by 2 bases; bases with no gene match: 5. This CDR3 is CASSYDGTSGFYEQYF. Written as DNA, the CDR3 is TGTGCCAGCAGTTACGATGGGACTAGCGGGTTCTACGAGCAGTACTTC.

The table lists this clone with a few counts. CDR3 sequence reads: CASSFGAKSAGHKNYGYTF. The CDR3 DNA follows: TGTGCCAGCAGCTTTGGCGCAAAAAGTGCAGGCCATAAAAACTATGGCTACACCTTC. The chain uses TRBV7-9 and TRBJ1-2, with no clear D. From germline, CDR1 is SEHNR and CDR2 FQNEAQ (reference sequence). The V gene lost 3 bases and the J gene lost 2 bases, with 25 bases spanning the gap. The CDR3 length is 19 residues.